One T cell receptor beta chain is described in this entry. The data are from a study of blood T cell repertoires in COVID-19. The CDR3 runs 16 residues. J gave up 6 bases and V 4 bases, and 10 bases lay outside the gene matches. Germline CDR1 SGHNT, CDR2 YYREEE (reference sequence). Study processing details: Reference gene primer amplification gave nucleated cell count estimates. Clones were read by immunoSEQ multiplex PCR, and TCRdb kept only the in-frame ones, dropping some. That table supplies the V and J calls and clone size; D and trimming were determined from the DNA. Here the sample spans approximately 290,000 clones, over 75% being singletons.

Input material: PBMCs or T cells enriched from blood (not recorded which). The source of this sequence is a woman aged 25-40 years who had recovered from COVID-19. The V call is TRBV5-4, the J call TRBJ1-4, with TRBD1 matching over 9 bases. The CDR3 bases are TGTGCCAGCAGCCTTACCCGGAGGACAGGGGATGAAAAACTGTTTTTT. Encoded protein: CASSLTRRTGDEKLFF.